The present entry profiles one T cell receptor beta chain with its context. The antigen remains undetermined. For the second PCR, which ran for roughly 6 to 12 cycles, a sample-barcoded 5' primer and a J-beta primer mix were used. A template-switch adaptor with 12 random nucleotides tagged each cDNA molecule. Using its own MiXCR run on the 5' RACE reads, TCRdb lists one record per CDR3 protein. The sample contains roughly 800,000 distinct CDR3 sequences, about 53% of which appear only once. This entry belongs to a study of blood T cells in healthy people across ages. Study-wide results and limits: Per million T cells, TCR beta diversity dropped about linearly as age rose. Donors of long life had a larger count of naive CD4+ cells and greater diversity than aged donors. There was a strong correlation between TCR beta diversity and naive T cell percentage.

The length of the CDR3 is 16 residues. Per germline, CDR1 SNHLY and CDR2 FYNNEI. The ends were cut back, 8 bases at V and 0 bases at J, with 17 bases in the middle. V and J are TRBV2 and TRBJ2-4, with D perhaps matching TRBD1 (7 bases). Material: blood. This sequence originates from an elderly man in good health. CDR3 residues: CASEAPGGLAKNIQYF. In DNA, the CDR3 is TGTGCCAGCGAAGCCCCAGGGGGGTTAGCCAAAAACATTCAGTACTTC.